This entry lists 30 T cell receptor beta chains sequenced from one sample in a study of control samples from healthy donors and cancer patients. Sequencing used immunoSEQ multiplex PCR; TCRdb keeps in-frame clones, though not all of them. Found here are approximately 120,000 clones, roughly 90% of them singletons; the top ten hold roughly 2%. Sequences were obtained from blood. The receptor set was obtained from a man younger than 35 in good health.

As DNA, the CDR3 is TGTGCCAGCAGTTTAAACCCCACAGGCGGGGAAAAACTGTTTTTT. Its protein is CASSLNPTGGEKLFF. The rearrangement joins TRBV27 to TRBJ1-4, with D maybe TRBD1 (5 bases). This CDR3 has 15 amino acids. In germline, CDR1 is MNHEY, CDR2 SMNVEV (reference sequence). V gave up 2 bases and J gave up 8 bases, with 15 bases separating them.

The V call is TRBV6-5, the J call TRBJ2-7; D is ambiguous. The V gene lost 6 bases and the J gene lost 4 bases, with 13 bases spanning the gap. The CDR3 sequence is 13 residues long. CDR1 and CDR2 (germline): MNHEY, SVGAGI. Written as DNA, the CDR3 is TGTGCCAGCAGCCACAGCTACATGTACGAGCAGTACTTC. Protein: CASSHSYMYEQYF.

The chain employs TRBV5-1 and TRBJ2-5; TRBD2 aligns across 10 bases. Unmatched junction bases numbered 9, after V lost 5 bases and J lost 5 bases. The CDR3 extends over 15 amino acids. Germline CDR1 and CDR2: SGHRS and YFSETQ. DNA of the CDR3: TGCGCCAGCAGATCCGGGACTAGCGTGTCGGAGACCCAGTACTTC. It codes for CASRSGTSVSETQYF.

The V and J genes are TRBV6-4 and TRBJ1-5; the D gene is possibly TRBD1 (5 bases). There are 13 residues in the CDR3. Germline V gene lookup returns CDR1 MRHNA and CDR2 SNTAGT. Trimming cost V 8 bases and J 7 bases, with 15 bases left between them. The CDR3 protein is CASAPGPNQPQHF. The CDR3, as DNA: TGTGCCAGCGCCCCGGGACCTAACCAGCCCCAGCATTTT.

The chain employs TRBV5-1 and TRBJ1-1, with 9 bases lining up with TRBD1. The ends lost 5 bases at V and 6 bases at J; junction bases unmatched: 2. CDR3 length equals 12 residues. Germline CDR1 is SGHRS and CDR2 is YFSETQ. The CDR3 DNA reads as TGCGCCAGCAGGGGACAGGGCCCTGAAGCTTTCTTT. Protein sequence: CASRGQGPEAFF.

The rearrangement joins TRBV7-6 to TRBJ2-5; tentatively, D is TRBD1 (6 bases). This CDR3 is 16 amino acids long. Looked up from germline, CDR1 is SGHVS and CDR2 is FNYEAQ. V was trimmed by 5 bases and J by 2 bases, leaving 18 bases between them. CDR3 in amino acids: CASSQAPTQGQETQYF. Here the CDR3 DNA reads TGTGCCAGCAGCCAAGCCCCCACCCAGGGGCAAGAGACCCAGTACTTC.

The gene calls are TRBV9 and TRBJ2-3; TRBD2 matches 9 bases. Trimming removed 0 bases from V and 7 bases from J; junction bases left unmatched: 9. Looked up from germline, CDR1 is SGDLS and CDR2 is YYNGEE. The CDR3 is 16 amino acids. CDR3 sequence: CASSVAAGGVGNTQYF. The CDR3 DNA reads TGTGCCAGCAGCGTAGCAGCGGGAGGTGTGGGGAATACGCAGTATTTT.

The chain carries TRBV7-2 and TRBJ2-7; unclear D gene. Looked up from germline, CDR1 is SGHTA and CDR2 is FQGNSA. The CDR3 is 14 residues long. Trimming shortened V by 1 base and J by 1 base, and 8 bases separated the two germline ends. CDR3: CASSLGPDSYEQYF. DNA for the CDR3: TGTGCCAGCAGCTTAGGTCCGGATTCCTACGAGCAGTACTTC.

CDR3 loop: CASREQGYEQYF. The CDR3, as DNA: TGTGCCAGCAGAGAACAGGGCTACGAGCAGTACTTC. The V and J genes are TRBV28 and TRBJ2-7; D possibly corresponds to TRBD1 (6 bases). This CDR3 has 12 amino acids. Germline CDR1 MDHEN, CDR2 SYDVKM. Trimming cost V 6 bases and J 3 bases, with 9 bases left between them. Full variable domain (missing parts from reference TRBV28 and TRBJ2-7): DVKVTQSSRYLVKRTGEKVFLECVQDMDHENMFWYRQDPGLGLRLIYFSYDVKMKEKGDIPEGYSVSREKKERFSLILESASTNQTSMYLCASREQGYEQYFGPGTRLTVT.

The chain employs TRBV4-2 and TRBJ2-2, with D possibly matching TRBD2 (5 bases). The V gene's germline CDR1 is LGHNA and CDR2 YNFKEQ. The CDR3 is 16 residues long. The ends were cut back, 2 bases at V and 8 bases at J, with 18 bases in the middle. DNA of the CDR3: TGTGCCAGCAGCCAAAATTTGGAGGCCCCCGCTGGGGAGCTGTTTTTT. Encoded protein: CASSQNLEAPAGELFF.

CDR3 sequence reads: CASSSNRPGDSPLHF. CDR3 DNA: TGTGCCAGCAGCTCGAACCGTCCCGGGGATTCACCCCTCCACTTT. J is TRBJ1-6 and V is TRBV9; D gene unclear. The CDR3 covers 15 residues. V shed 4 bases and J shed 8 bases, with 16 bases lying between them. CDR1 is SGDLS, CDR2 YYNGEE, per germline.

This sequence joins TRBV5-4 and TRBJ1-5, with a possible D match to TRBD1 (6 bases). Per the germline V gene, CDR1 is SGHNT and CDR2 is YYREEE (reference sequence). V dropped 0 bases and J dropped 1 base, with 8 bases sitting between them. This CDR3 region has 15 residues. CDR3 bases: TGTGCCAGCAGCTTGGCAGGACAGAGCAATCAGCCCCAGCATTTT. Encoded protein: CASSLAGQSNQPQHF.

The chain combines TRBV6-5 with TRBJ1-4; TRBD1 agrees at 7 bases. The CDR3 is 13 amino acids. Trimming removed 9 bases from V and 5 bases from J; junction bases left unmatched: 6. From germline, CDR1 is MNHEY and CDR2 SVGAGI. The CDR3 reads CASRTGQNEKLFF. The DNA for the CDR3 is TGTGCCAGTAGGACAGGCCAAAATGAAAAACTGTTTTTT.

V gene TRBV7-9 combines with J gene TRBJ1-1; D remains unclear. The germline CDR1 and CDR2 sequences are SEHNR and FQNEAQ (reference sequence). CDR3 length equals 14 residues. V dropped 1 base and J dropped 6 bases, with 12 bases sitting between them. Here the CDR3 reads CASSLVTAGAEAFF. The DNA of the CDR3 is TGTGCCAGCAGCTTAGTCACCGCCGGAGCTGAAGCTTTCTTT. The entire variable domain, with the rest obtained from reference TRBV7-9 and TRBJ1-1, is as follows: DTGVSQNPRHKITKRGQNVTFRCDPISEHNRLYWYRQTLGQGPEFLTYFQNEAQLEKSRLLSDRFSAERPKGSFSTLEIQRTEQGDSAMYLCASSLVTAGAEAFFGQGTRLTVV.

This chain uses TRBV2 with TRBJ1-1; D is undetermined. Trimming removed 6 bases from V and 2 bases from J, with 10 bases in between. This CDR3 has 13 residues. Germline CDR1 SNHLY, CDR2 FYNNEI. CDR3 protein: CASRHEGNTEAFF. In DNA form, the CDR3 reads TGTGCCAGCAGACACGAAGGTAACACTGAAGCTTTCTTT.

The chain uses TRBV27 and TRBJ1-2, with a tentative D call TRBD1 (6 bases). Deletions cut 2 bases from V and 4 bases from J, with 8 bases between. This CDR3 spans 13 amino acids. Germline values: CDR1 MNHEY, CDR2 SMNVEV (reference sequence). The CDR3 sequence: CASSLEGGYGYTF. For the CDR3, the DNA is TGTGCCAGCAGTTTAGAGGGGGGCTATGGCTACACCTTC.

This chain connects TRBV2 to TRBJ2-2; tentative D call: TRBD2 (6 bases). The CDR3 consists of 13 residues. V lost 7 bases and J lost 8, with 14 bases in between. Germline-derived CDR1 and CDR2 are SNHLY and FYNNEI. CDR3 in DNA: TGTGCCAGCAATGTAGCGGAGGGGGGGGAGCTGTTTTTT. This gives the protein CASNVAEGGELFF.

The V call is TRBV7-2, the J call TRBJ2-7, with TRBD1 matching 9 bases. Germline loops: CDR1 SGHTA, CDR2 FQGNSA. The CDR3 totals 16 residues. The J segment lost 2 bases and the V segment lost 4 bases, leaving 9 bases of the junction unmatched. The CDR3 DNA follows: TGTGCCAGCAGCTACAAAACCGACAGGGGGGCCTACGAGCAGTACTTC. Protein sequence: CASSYKTDRGAYEQYF.

The V call is TRBV15, the J call TRBJ1-6, with 7 bases identical to TRBD1. CDR3 size: 18 residues. J gave up 7 bases and V 0 bases, and 12 bases lay outside the gene matches. Germline V gene data show CDR1 as LNHNV and CDR2 as YYDKDF (reference sequence). For the CDR3, the DNA is TGTGCCACCAGCAGAGAAAGGACAGGCGTTGCCCTAAATTCACCCCTCCACTTT. Translated, it gives CATSRERTGVALNSPLHF.

The V and J genes are TRBV19 and TRBJ2-1; D is uncertain. There are 16 residues in the CDR3. The V and J ends lost 3 bases and 0 bases respectively, with 12 bases between them. The germline gives CDR1 LNHDA, CDR2 SQIVND (reference sequence). CDR3 amino acids: CASSITPAGSYNEQFF. DNA of the CDR3: TGTGCCAGTAGTATTACCCCAGCAGGCTCCTACAATGAGCAGTTCTTC.

This clone was seen a few times. Sequence at one end of the junction differs from germline and may be a read error. The rearrangement links TRBV28 to TRBJ1-1; D perhaps matches TRBD1 (5 bases). The CDR3 consists of 14 residues. CDR1 and CDR2 from the germline V gene are MDHEN and SYDVKM. The CDR3 spells CASSLGRVKTEAFF. The CDR3 DNA reads as TGTGCCAGCAGTTTGGGCAGGGTGAAAACTGAAGCTTTCTTT.

The chain recombines TRBV18 with TRBJ1-4; 7 nucleotides match TRBD1. Germline CDR1 KGHSH, CDR2 LQKENI. The CDR3 sequence is 15 residues long. Losses at the gene ends were 3 bases for V and 7 bases for J; bases not matched to a gene: 8. Here the CDR3 reads CASSPSLGQAEKLFF. The CDR3 DNA follows: TGTGCCAGCTCACCCTCACTCGGACAGGCTGAAAAACTGTTTTTT. Complete variable domain (other parts from reference TRBV18 and TRBJ1-4): NAGVMQNPRHLVRRRGQEARLRCSPMKGHSHVYWYRQLPEEGLKFMVYLQKENIIDESGMPKERFSAEFPKEGPSILRIQQVVRGDSAAYFCASSPSLGQAEKLFFGSGTQLSVL.

V usage is TRBV9 and J usage is TRBJ1-2, with 8 bases that match TRBD1. CDR1 is SGDLS, CDR2 YYNGEE, per germline. V lost 4 bases, J lost 4 bases, and 9 bases stayed unmatched. The CDR3 loop spans 15 amino acids. The CDR3 is CASSPRTGSGYGYTF. CDR3 nucleotide sequence: TGTGCCAGCAGCCCCCGGACAGGGTCGGGCTATGGCTACACCTTC.

The V and J genes are TRBV19 and TRBJ2-3, with TRBD2 matching 15 bases. The germline V gene encodes CDR1 LNHDA and CDR2 SQIVND (reference sequence). Germline trimming cut 6 bases from V and 4 bases from J; bases unmatched to any gene: 11. There are 18 residues in the CDR3. DNA for the CDR3: TGTGCCAGTAGCCTCGGACTAGCGGGAGGGCTCAGCGCAGATACGCAGTATTTT. This gives the protein CASSLGLAGGLSADTQYF.

This chain joins TRBV5-4 and TRBJ2-7; the match to TRBD1 covers 9 bases. Germline V CDR1 and CDR2: SGHNT, YYREEE (reference sequence). This CDR3 is 15 amino acids long. Unmatched junction bases numbered 4, after V lost 0 bases and J lost 3 bases. The DNA for the CDR3 is TGTGCCAGCAGCTTGGCGAGGACAGGGGTCTACGAGCAGTACTTC. Protein sequence: CASSLARTGVYEQYF.

The V and J genes are TRBV10-3 and TRBJ2-7; 14 bases agree with TRBD2. This CDR3 is built from 14 residues. In germline, CDR1 is ENHRY, CDR2 SYGVKD. Trimming at V came to 10 bases and at J to 7 bases, leaving 9 bases not matched to a gene. In DNA form, the CDR3 reads TGTGCCACGCGACTAGCGGGAGGGGAAGGGGAGCAGTACTTC. Its translation: CATRLAGGEGEQYF.

V and J are TRBV2 and TRBJ2-1; D may be TRBD1 or TRBD2 (5 bases each). Germline values: CDR1 SNHLY, CDR2 FYNNEI. The ends were cut back, 2 bases at V and 2 bases at J, with 13 bases in the middle. The CDR3 has 16 amino acids. CDR3 coding DNA: TGTGCCAGCAGTGAATGGGACCTAACCCCCTACAATGAGCAGTTCTTC. Translating gives CASSEWDLTPYNEQFF.

The chain couples TRBV10-3 to TRBJ1-1; no firm D call. In germline, CDR1 is ENHRY, CDR2 SYGVKD. The CDR3 extends over 13 amino acids. Trimming removed 4 bases from V and 3 bases from J, with 9 bases in between. The CDR3 DNA sequence: TGTGCCATCAGTGTGGACGGGGACACTGAAGCTTTCTTT. It codes for CAISVDGDTEAFF.

The rearrangement uses TRBV30 and TRBJ1-5; 11 bases line up with TRBD1. The germline gives CDR1 GTSNPN, CDR2 SVGIG (reference sequence). The length of the CDR3 is 12 residues. V trimming: 5 bases; J trimming: 7 bases; junction bases outside the gene matches: 1. CDR3 residues: CAWGQGAQPQHF. The CDR3 region has the DNA TGTGCCTGGGGACAGGGGGCGCAGCCCCAGCATTTT.

The genes are TRBV10-3 and TRBJ2-7; 8 nucleotides align to TRBD1. CDR3 length equals 16 residues. CDR1 is ENHRY and CDR2 is SYGVKD in the germline V gene. Trimming cost V 11 bases and J 0 bases; bases outside gene matches: 15. The CDR3, as DNA: TGTGCCGGGCGAGGGGGGACAGGCTTAAGCTCCTACGAGCAGTACTTC. Its protein is CAGRGGTGLSSYEQYF.